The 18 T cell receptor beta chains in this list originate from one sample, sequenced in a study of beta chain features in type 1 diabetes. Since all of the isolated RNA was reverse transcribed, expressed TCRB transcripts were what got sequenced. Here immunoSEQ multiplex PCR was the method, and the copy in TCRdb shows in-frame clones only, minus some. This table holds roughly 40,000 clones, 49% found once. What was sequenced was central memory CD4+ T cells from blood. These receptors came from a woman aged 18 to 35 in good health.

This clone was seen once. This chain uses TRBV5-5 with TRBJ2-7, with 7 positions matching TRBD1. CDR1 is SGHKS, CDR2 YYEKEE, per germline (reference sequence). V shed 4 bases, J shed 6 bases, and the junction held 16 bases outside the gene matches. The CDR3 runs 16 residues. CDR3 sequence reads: CASSPDRVGTTGEQYF. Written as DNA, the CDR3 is TGTGCCAGCAGCCCCGACAGGGTCGGCACTACTGGCGAGCAGTACTTC.

The CDR3 protein is CASSLAPGEGTEAFF. The CDR3 nucleotides are TGTGCCAGCAGCTTAGCTCCAGGGGAGGGCACTGAAGCTTTCTTT. V and J are TRBV11-2 and TRBJ1-1; D might be TRBD1 (6 bases). Germline loops: CDR1 SGHAT, CDR2 FQNNGV. The V end was cut by 1 base, the J end by 4 bases, with 13 bases between. The CDR3 consists of 15 residues.

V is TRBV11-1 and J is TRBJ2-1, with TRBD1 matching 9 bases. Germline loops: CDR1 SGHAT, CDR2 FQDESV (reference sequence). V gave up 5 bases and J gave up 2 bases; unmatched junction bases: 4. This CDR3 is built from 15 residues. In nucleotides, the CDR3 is TGTGCCAGCAGCCTCCGGGACAGGGCCTACAATGAGCAGTTCTTC. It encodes CASSLRDRAYNEQFF.

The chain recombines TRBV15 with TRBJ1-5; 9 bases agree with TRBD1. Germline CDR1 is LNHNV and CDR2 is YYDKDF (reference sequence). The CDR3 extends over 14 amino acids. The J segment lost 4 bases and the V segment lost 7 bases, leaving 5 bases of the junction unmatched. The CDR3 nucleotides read TGTGCCACCAAACCGGACAGGGGAAATCAGCCCCAGCATTTT. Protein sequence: CATKPDRGNQPQHF.

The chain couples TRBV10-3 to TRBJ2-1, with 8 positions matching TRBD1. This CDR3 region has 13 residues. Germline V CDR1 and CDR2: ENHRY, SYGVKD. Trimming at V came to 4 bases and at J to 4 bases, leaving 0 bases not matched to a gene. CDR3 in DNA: TGTGCCATCAGTGGGGACAGGTACAATGAGCAGTTCTTC. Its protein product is CAISGDRYNEQFF.

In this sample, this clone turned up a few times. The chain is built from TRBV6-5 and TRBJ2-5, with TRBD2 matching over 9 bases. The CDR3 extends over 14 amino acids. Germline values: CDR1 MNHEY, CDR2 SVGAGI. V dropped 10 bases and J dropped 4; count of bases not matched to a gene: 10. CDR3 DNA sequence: TGTGCCACCGCAACGCGGGGGGGCGGAGAGACCCAGTACTTC. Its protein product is CATATRGGGETQYF.

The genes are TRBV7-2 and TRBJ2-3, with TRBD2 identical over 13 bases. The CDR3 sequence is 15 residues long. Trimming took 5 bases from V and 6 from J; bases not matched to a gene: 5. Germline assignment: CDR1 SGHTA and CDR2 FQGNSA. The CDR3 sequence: CASSPGLAGVDTQYF. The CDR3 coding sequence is TGTGCCAGCAGCCCCGGACTAGCGGGGGTCGATACGCAGTATTTT.

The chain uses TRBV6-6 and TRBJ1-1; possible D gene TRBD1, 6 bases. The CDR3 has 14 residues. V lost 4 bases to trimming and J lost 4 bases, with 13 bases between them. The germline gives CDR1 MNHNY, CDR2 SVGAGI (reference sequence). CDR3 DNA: TGTGCCAGCAGTTTCGGACAGTGGGGCACTGAAGCTTTCTTT. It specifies CASSFGQWGTEAFF.

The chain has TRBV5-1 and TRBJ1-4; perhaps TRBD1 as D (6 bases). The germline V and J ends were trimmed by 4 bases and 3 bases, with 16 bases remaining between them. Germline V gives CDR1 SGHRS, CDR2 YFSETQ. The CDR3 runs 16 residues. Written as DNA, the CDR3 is TGCGCCAGCAGCCAACAGGGAAGAAGGGCTAATGAAAAACTGTTTTTT. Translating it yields CASSQQGRRANEKLFF.

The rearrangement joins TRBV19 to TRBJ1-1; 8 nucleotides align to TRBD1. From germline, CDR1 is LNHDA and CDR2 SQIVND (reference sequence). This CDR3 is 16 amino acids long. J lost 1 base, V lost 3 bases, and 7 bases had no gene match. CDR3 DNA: TGTGCCAGTAGTATCCCCTACGGACAGGGGAACACTGAAGCTTTCTTT. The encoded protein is CASSIPYGQGNTEAFF.

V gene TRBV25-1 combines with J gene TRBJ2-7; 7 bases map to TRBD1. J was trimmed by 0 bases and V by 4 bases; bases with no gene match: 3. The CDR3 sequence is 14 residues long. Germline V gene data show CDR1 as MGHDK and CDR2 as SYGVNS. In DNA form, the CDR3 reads TGTGCCAGCAGTGTGACAGGGAGCTCCTACGAGCAGTACTTC. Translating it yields CASSVTGSSYEQYF.

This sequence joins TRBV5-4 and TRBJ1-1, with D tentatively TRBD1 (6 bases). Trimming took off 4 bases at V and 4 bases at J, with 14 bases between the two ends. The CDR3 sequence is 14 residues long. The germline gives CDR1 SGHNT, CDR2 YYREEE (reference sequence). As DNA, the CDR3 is TGTGCCAGCAGCACCAACAGGGATGCCACTGAAGCTTTCTTT. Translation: CASSTNRDATEAFF. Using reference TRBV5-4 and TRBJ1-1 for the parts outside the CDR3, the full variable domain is ETGVTQSPTHLIKTRGQQVTLRCSSQSGHNTVSWYQQALGQGPQFIFQYYREEENGRGNFPPRFSGLQFPNYSSELNVNALELDDSALYLCASSTNRDATEAFFGQGTRLTVV.

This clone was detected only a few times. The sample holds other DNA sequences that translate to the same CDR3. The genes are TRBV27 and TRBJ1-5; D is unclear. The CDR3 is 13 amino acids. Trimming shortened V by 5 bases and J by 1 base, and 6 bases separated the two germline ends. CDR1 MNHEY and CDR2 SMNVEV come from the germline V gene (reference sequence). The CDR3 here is CASSTRSNQPQHF. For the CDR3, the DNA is TGTGCCAGCAGTACTAGAAGCAATCAGCCCCAGCATTTT.

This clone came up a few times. CDR3 nucleotides: TGTGCCAGCAGCGAAACTAGCGGAAGCACAGATACGCAGTATTTT. It specifies CASSETSGSTDTQYF. The chain joins TRBV5-4 to TRBJ2-3; TRBD2 matches at 8 bases. Germline CDR1 reads SGHNT; CDR2 reads YYREEE (reference sequence). J was trimmed by 0 bases and V by 4 bases; bases with no gene match: 4. The CDR3 spans 15 residues.

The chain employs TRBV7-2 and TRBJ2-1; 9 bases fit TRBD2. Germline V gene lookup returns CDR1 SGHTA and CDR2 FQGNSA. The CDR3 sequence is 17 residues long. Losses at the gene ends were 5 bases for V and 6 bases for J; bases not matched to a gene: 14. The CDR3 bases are TGTGCCAGCAGCCAACGGGGGAGCGGGAGGTATCTCAATGAGCAGTTCTTC. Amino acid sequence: CASSQRGSGRYLNEQFF. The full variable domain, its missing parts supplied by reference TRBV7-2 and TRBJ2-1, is GAGVSQSPSNKVTEKGKDVELRCDPISGHTALYWYRQSLGQGLEFLIYFQGNSAPDKSGLPSDRFSAERTGGSVSTLTIQRTQQEDSAVYLCASSQRGSGRYLNEQFFGPGTRLTVL.

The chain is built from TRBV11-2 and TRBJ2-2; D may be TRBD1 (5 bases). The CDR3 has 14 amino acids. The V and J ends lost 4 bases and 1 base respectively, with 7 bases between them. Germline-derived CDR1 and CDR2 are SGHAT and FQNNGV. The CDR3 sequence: CASSWQGNTGELFF. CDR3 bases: TGTGCCAGCAGCTGGCAGGGGAACACCGGGGAGCTGTTTTTT.

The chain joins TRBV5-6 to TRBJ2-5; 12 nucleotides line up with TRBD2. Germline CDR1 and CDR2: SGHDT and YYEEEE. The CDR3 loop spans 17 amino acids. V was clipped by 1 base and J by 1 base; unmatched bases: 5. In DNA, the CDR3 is TGTGCCAGCAGCTTGTCTGCTAGCGGGAGGGGCCAAGAGACCCAGTACTTC. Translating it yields CASSLSASGRGQETQYF.

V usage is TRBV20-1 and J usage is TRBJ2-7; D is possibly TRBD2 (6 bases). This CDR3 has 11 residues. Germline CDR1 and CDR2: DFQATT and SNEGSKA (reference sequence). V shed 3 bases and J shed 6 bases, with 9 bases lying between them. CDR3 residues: CSARGGAEQYF. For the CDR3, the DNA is TGCAGTGCTAGGGGGGGAGCCGAGCAGTACTTC.